This T cell receptor beta chain came from a study of monozygotic twins with cystic fibrosis. Study-wide results and limits: Monozygotic CF twin pairs shared significantly more nucleotide-identical clonotypes than unrelated CF individuals did. The repertoire was suggested to be naive-dominated, clonality median around 0.0089. J usage was most co-twin-similar in 8 of 16 pairs, V in 13.

Clones were sequenced by immunoSEQ multiplex PCR, and TCRdb holds only the in-frame ones, with some missing. Here the sample spans about 5,000 clones, around 96% being singletons. Trimming took off 5 bases at V and 0 bases at J, with 11 bases between the two ends. The CDR3 is 13 amino acids. CDR1 and CDR2 (germline): SQVTM, ANQGSEA. Points on this clone: Its target is unknown.

This clonotype was sampled from a boy younger than 10 with cystic fibrosis. The chain couples TRBV29-1 to TRBJ2-7, with a weak D call TRBD2 (6 bases). Sequenced input: blood. CDR3 nucleotide sequence: TGCAGCGTTCCGGGACTCGACTCCTACGAGCAGTACTTC. It encodes CSVPGLDSYEQYF.